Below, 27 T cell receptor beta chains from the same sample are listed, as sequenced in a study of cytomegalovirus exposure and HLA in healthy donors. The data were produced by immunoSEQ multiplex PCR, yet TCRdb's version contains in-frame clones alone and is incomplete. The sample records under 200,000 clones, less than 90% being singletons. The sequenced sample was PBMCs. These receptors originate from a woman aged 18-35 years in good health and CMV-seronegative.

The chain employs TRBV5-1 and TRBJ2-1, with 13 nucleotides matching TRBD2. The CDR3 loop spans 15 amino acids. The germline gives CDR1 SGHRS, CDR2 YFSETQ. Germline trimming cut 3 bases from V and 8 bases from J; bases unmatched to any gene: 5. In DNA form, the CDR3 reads TGCGCCAGCAGCTCCGGGACTAGCGGGGCGCATGAGCAGTTCTTC. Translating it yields CASSSGTSGAHEQFF.

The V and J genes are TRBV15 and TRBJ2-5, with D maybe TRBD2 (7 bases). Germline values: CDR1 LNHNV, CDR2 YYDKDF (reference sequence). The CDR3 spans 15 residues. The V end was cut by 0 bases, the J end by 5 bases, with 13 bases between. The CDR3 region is CATSRDVGGLETQYF. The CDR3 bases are TGTGCCACCAGCAGAGATGTGGGGGGGCTTGAGACCCAGTACTTC.

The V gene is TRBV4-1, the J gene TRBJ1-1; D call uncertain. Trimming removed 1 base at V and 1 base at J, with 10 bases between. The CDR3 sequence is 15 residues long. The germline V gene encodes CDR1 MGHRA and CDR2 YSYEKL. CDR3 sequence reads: CASSQVIERNTEAFF. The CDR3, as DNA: TGCGCCAGCAGCCAAGTGATCGAGAGGAACACTGAAGCTTTCTTT.

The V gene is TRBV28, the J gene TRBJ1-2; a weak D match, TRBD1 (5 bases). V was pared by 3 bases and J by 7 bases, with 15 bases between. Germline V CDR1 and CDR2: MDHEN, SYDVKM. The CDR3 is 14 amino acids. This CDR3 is CASSFAGEVSGYTF. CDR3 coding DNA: TGTGCCAGCAGTTTTGCGGGGGAAGTCAGTGGCTACACCTTC.

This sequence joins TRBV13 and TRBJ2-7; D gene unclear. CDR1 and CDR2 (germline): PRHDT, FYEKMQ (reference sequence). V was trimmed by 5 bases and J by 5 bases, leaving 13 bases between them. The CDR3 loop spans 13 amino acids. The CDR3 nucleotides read TGTGCCAGCAGCCAAAACCTTCGCGACGAGCAGTACTTC. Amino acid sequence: CASSQNLRDEQYF.

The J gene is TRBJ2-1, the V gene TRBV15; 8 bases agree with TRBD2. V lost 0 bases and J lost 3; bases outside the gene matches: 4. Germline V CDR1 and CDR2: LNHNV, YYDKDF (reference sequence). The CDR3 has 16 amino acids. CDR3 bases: TGTGCCACCAGCAGAGATATAACTAGCGGCTACAATGAGCAGTTCTTC. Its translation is CATSRDITSGYNEQFF.

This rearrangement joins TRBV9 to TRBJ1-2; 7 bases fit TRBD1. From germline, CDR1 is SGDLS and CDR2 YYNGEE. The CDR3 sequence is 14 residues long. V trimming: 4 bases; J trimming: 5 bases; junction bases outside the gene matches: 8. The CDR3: CASSPTTGKYGYTF. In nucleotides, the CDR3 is TGTGCCAGCAGCCCCACGACAGGGAAGTATGGCTACACCTTC.

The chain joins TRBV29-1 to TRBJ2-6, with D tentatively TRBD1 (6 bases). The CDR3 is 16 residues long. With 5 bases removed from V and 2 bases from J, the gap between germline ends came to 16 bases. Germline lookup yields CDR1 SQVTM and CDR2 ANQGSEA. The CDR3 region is CSVLTGLNTGANVLTF. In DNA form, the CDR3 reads TGCAGCGTTTTAACAGGGCTCAACACTGGGGCCAACGTCCTGACTTTC.

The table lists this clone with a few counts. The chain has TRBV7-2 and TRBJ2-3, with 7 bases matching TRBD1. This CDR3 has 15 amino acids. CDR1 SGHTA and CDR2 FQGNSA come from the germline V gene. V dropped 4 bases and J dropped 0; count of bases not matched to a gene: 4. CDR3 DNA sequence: TGTGCCAGCAGCTCACAGGGGTTTAGCACAGATACGCAGTATTTT. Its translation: CASSSQGFSTDTQYF. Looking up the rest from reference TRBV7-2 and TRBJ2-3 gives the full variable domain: GAGVSQSPSNKVTEKGKDVELRCDPISGHTALYWYRQSLGQGLEFLIYFQGNSAPDKSGLPSDRFSAERTGGSVSTLTIQRTQQEDSAVYLCASSSQGFSTDTQYFGPGTRLTVL.

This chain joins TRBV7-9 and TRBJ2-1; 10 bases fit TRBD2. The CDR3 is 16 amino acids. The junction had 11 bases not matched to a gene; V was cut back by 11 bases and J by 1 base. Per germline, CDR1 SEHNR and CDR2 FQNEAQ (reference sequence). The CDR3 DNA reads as TGTGCCGTTTTAGGAGCGGGAGGGAGTTCCTACAATGAGCAGTTCTTC. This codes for CAVLGAGGSSYNEQFF.

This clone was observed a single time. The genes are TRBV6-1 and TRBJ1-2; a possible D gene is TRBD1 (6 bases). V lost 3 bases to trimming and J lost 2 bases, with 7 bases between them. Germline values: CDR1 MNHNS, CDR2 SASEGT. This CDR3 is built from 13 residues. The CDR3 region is CASSEGANYGYTF. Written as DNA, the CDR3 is TGTGCCAGCAGTGAGGGGGCAAACTATGGCTACACCTTC.

In DNA form, the CDR3 reads TGTGCCAGCAGCGTAGCCCCGACAGGACAAGAGACCCAGTACTTC. Translation: CASSVAPTGQETQYF. The chain recombines TRBV9 with TRBJ2-5; TRBD1 might be the D (6 bases). The V end was cut by 0 bases, the J end by 2 bases, with 11 bases between. The CDR3 is 15 residues long. Germline CDR1 reads SGDLS; CDR2 reads YYNGEE. The complete variable domain, with remaining parts taken from reference TRBV9 and TRBJ2-5, reads DSGVTQTPKHLITATGQRVTLRCSPRSGDLSVYWYQQSLDQGLQFLIQYYNGEERAKGNILERFSAQQFPDLHSELNLSSLELGDSALYFCASSVAPTGQETQYFGPGTRLLVL.

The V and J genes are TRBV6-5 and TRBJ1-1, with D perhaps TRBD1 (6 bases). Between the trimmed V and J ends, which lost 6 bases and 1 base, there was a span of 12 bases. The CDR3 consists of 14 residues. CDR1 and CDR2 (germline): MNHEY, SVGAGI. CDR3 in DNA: TGTGCCAGCAGACACGGACAGACGAACACTGAAGCTTTCTTT. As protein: CASRHGQTNTEAFF.

CDR3 residues: CASSSGTRNTGELFF. CDR3 DNA sequence: TGCGCCAGCAGCTCCGGGACACGGAACACCGGGGAGCTGTTTTTT. The V call is TRBV5-1, the J call TRBJ2-2; TRBD1 might be the D (6 bases). Germline V CDR1 and CDR2: SGHRS, YFSETQ. The CDR3 totals 15 residues. V was trimmed by 3 bases and J by 1 base, leaving 10 bases between them.

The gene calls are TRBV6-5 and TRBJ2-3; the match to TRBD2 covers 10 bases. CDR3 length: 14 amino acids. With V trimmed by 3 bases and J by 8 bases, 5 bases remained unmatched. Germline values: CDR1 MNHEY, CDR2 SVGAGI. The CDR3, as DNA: TGTGCCAGCAGTTATGCCCTAGCGGGAGTTACGCAGTATTTT. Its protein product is CASSYALAGVTQYF.

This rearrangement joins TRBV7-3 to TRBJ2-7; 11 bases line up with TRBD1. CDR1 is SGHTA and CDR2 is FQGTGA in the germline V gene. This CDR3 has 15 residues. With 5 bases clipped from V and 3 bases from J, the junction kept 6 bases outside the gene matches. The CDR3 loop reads CASSPMGQGGYEQYF. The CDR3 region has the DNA TGTGCCAGCAGCCCTATGGGACAGGGGGGCTACGAGCAGTACTTC.

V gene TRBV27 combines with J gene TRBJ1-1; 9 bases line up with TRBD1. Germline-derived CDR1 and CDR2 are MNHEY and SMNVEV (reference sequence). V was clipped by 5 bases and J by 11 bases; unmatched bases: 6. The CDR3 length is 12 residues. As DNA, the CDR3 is TGTGCCAGCAGTAAGGGGGACAGGGTCGCTTTCTTT. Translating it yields CASSKGDRVAFF.

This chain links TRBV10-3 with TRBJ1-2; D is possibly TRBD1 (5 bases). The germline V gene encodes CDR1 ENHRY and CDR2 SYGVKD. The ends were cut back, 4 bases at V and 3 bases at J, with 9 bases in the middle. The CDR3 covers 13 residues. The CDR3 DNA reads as TGTGCCATCAGTGCTTGGGGGGACTATGGCTACACCTTC. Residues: CAISAWGDYGYTF.

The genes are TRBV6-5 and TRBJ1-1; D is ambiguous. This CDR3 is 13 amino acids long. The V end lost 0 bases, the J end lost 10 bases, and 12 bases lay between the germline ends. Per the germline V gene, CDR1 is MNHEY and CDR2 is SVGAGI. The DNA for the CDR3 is TGTGCCAGCAGTTACTCGATTAGCAGTGGAGCTTTCTTT. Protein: CASSYSISSGAFF.

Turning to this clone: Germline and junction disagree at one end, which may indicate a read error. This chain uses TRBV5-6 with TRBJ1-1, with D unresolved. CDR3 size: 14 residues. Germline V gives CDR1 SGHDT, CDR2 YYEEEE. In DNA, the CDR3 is TGTGCCAGCAGGTCCCGGGAAAGGAACCCTGAAGCTTTCTTT. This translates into CASRSRERNPEAFF.

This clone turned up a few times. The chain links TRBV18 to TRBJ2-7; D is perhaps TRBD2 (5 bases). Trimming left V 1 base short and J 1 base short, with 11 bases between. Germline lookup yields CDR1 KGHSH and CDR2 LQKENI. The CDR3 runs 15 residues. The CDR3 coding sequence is TGTGCCAGCTCACCACAGGGAGAGATGTCCTACGAGCAGTACTTC. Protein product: CASSPQGEMSYEQYF.

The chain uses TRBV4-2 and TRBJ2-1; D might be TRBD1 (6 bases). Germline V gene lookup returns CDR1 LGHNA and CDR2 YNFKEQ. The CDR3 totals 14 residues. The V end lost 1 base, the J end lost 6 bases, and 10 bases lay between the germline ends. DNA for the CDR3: TGTGCCAGCAGCCAAGGATCCAGGGGCAATGAGCAGTTCTTC. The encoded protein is CASSQGSRGNEQFF.

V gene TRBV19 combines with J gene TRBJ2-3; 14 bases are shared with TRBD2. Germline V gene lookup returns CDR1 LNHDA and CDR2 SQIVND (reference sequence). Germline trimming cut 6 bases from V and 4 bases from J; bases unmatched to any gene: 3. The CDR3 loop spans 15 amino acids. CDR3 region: CASSKGLAGADTQYF. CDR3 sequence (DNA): TGTGCCAGTAGCAAGGGACTAGCGGGGGCAGATACGCAGTATTTT. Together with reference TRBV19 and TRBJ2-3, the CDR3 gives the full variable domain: DGGITQSPKYLFRKEGQNVTLSCEQNLNHDAMYWYRQDPGQGLRLIYYSQIVNDFQKGDIAEGYSVSREKKESFPLTVTSAQKNPTAFYLCASSKGLAGADTQYFGPGTRLTVL.

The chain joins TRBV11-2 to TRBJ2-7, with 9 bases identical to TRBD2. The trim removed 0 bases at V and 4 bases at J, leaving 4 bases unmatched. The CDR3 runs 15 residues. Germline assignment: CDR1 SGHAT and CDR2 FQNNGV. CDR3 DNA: TGTGCCAGCAGCTTAGAGTTAGCGGGAGCTTACGAGCAGTACTTC. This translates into CASSLELAGAYEQYF.

CDR3 coding DNA: TGTGCCTGGAGTCTCGGGGTCCTCTATAATTCACCCCTCCACTTT. Encoded protein: CAWSLGVLYNSPLHF. The J gene is TRBJ1-6, the V gene TRBV30, with D unclear. The V gene's germline CDR1 is GTSNPN and CDR2 SVGIG (reference sequence). Trimming shortened V by 2 bases and J by 3 bases, and 11 bases separated the two germline ends. The CDR3 is 15 residues long.

The CDR3 DNA reads TGTGCCAGCAGCCTTAGCGGGGGGACTCCCTACGAGCAGTACTTC. Protein sequence: CASSLSGGTPYEQYF. This chain connects TRBV9 to TRBJ2-7; 10 bases fit TRBD2. The CDR3 runs 15 residues. Germline V lookup: CDR1 SGDLS, CDR2 YYNGEE. V gave up 4 bases and J gave up 2 bases; unmatched junction bases: 6.

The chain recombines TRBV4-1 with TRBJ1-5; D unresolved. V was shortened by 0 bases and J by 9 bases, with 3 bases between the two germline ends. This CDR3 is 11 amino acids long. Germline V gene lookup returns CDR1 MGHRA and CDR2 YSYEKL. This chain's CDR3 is CASSQDGPQHF. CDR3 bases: TGCGCCAGCAGCCAAGACGGGCCCCAGCATTTT.